This T cell receptor beta chain came from a study of blood T cell repertoires in COVID-19. Study background: Collection of acute and convalescent COVID-19 samples took place in the United States, Italy and Spain. From T cells, B-cell-depleted T cells, or PBMCs came the material, which was cDNA or gDNA.

Repertoires were generated with immunoSEQ multiplex PCR, while TCRdb's copy carries only in-frame clones and drops some. This repertoire shows approximately 200,000 clones, 70% to 90% found once; its top ten account for approximately 0.89%. Germline loops: CDR1 WSHSY, CDR2 SAAADI. J was trimmed by 3 bases and V by 6 bases; bases with no gene match: 4. This CDR3 contains 14 residues. The genes are TRBV10-2 and TRBJ1-5, with 8 bases that match TRBD1. The specimen sequenced was peripheral blood. This clonotype originated in a man in his forties with acute or convalescent COVID-19. The CDR3 is CASRVDRDNQPQHF. CDR3 DNA sequence: TGCGCCAGCAGAGTGGACAGGGACAATCAGCCCCAGCATTTT.